The 14 T cell receptor beta chains listed next were all sequenced from one sample in a study of blood T cell repertoires in COVID-19. This table comes from immunoSEQ multiplex PCR, and its TCRdb copy is limited to in-frame clones, with some not included. In the table there are roughly 110,000 clones, roughly two thirds of which are singletons. The specimen sequenced was peripheral blood. These receptors all stem from a human donor with acute or convalescent COVID-19. The donor label of this sample is uncertain.

This clone has more than one count but fewer than ten. J is TRBJ1-2 and V is TRBV21-1; the D call TRBD1 from the table was never checked on the DNA. TRBV21-1 is labeled a pseudogene. The CDR3 loop spans 14 amino acids. The CDR3 region has the DNA TGTGCCAGCAGCAAGGGACAGGGGGAATCTGGCTACACCTTC. Translation: CASSKGQGESGYTF.

Here the CDR3 reads CASSPVGHPYEQYF. DNA for the CDR3: TGTGCCAGCTCACCAGTGGGACACCCCTACGAGCAGTACTTC. The chain combines TRBV18 with TRBJ2-7; D might be TRBD1 (6 bases). CDR3 size: 14 residues. Per germline, CDR1 KGHSH and CDR2 LQKENI. The germline V and J ends were trimmed by 2 bases and 2 bases, with 10 bases remaining between them.

The rearrangement uses TRBV11-2 and TRBJ1-5; 12 bases map to TRBD1. Germline loops: CDR1 SGHAT, CDR2 FQNNGV. The CDR3 runs 16 residues. Trimming removed 5 bases from V and 7 bases from J; junction bases left unmatched: 9. CDR3 in amino acids: CASSEGTGGVGQPQHF. CDR3 bases: TGTGCCAGCAGCGAAGGGACAGGGGGCGTCGGACAGCCCCAGCATTTT.

This chain joins TRBV4-1 and TRBJ1-6; TRBD1 is a possible D gene (5 bases). Germline V gene sequence: CDR1 MGHRA, CDR2 YSYEKL. The length of the CDR3 is 13 residues. V was shortened by 1 base and J by 9 bases, with 7 bases between the two germline ends. As DNA, the CDR3 is TGCGCCAGCAGCCAAGGGGGGGTTTCACCCCTCCACTTT. This gives the protein CASSQGGVSPLHF.

The chain has TRBV4-2 and TRBJ1-1; TRBD1 matches at 11 bases. Germline CDR1 and CDR2: LGHNA and YNFKEQ. The CDR3 totals 15 residues. Trimming at V came to 4 bases and at J to 4 bases, leaving 5 bases not matched to a gene. CDR3 in DNA: TGTGCCAGCAGCCCTGGACAGGGGGCGGTCACTGAAGCTTTCTTT. Translated, it gives CASSPGQGAVTEAFF.

This chain connects TRBV18 to TRBJ1-1; the match to TRBD1 covers 9 bases. From germline, CDR1 is KGHSH and CDR2 LQKENI. This CDR3 has 14 residues. The junction had 5 bases not matched to a gene; V was cut back by 4 bases and J by 5 bases. CDR3 region: CASSQQGAQTEAFF. The CDR3 DNA reads as TGTGCCAGCTCACAACAGGGGGCTCAGACTGAAGCTTTCTTT. The whole variable domain, remainder taken from reference TRBV18 and TRBJ1-1, is NAGVMQNPRHLVRRRGQEARLRCSPMKGHSHVYWYRQLPEEGLKFMVYLQKENIIDESGMPKERFSAEFPKEGPSILRIQQVVRGDSAAYFCASSQQGAQTEAFFGQGTRLTVV.

This clone was detected only a few times. Other DNA sequences in the sample encode the same CDR3. Here the CDR3 reads CSARLADTQYF. The DNA of the CDR3 is TGCAGTGCCAGACTAGCGGATACGCAGTATTTT. The gene calls are TRBV20-1 and TRBJ2-3; 8 nucleotides align to TRBD2. CDR1 is DFQATT and CDR2 is SNEGSKA in the germline V gene (reference sequence). The CDR3 has 11 amino acids. V lost 6 bases, J lost 6 bases, and 2 bases stayed unmatched.

The rearrangement links TRBV13 to TRBJ1-2, with 8 bases aligning to TRBD1. CDR1 PRHDT and CDR2 FYEKMQ come from the germline V gene (reference sequence). The ends lost 5 bases at V and 0 bases at J; junction bases unmatched: 8. The CDR3 consists of 16 residues. CDR3 DNA: TGTGCCAGCAGCCCGCAGGGGGCCCAATCTAACTATGGCTACACCTTC. Encoded protein: CASSPQGAQSNYGYTF. The full variable domain, rest sourced from reference TRBV13 and TRBJ1-2, is AAGVIQSPRHLIKEKRETATLKCYPIPRHDTVYWYQQGPGQDPQFLISFYEKMQSDKGSIPDRFSAQQFSDYHSELNMSSLELGDSALYFCASSPQGAQSNYGYTFGSGTRLTVV.

This chain joins TRBV25-1 and TRBJ2-7; 9 bases fit TRBD1. The CDR3 length is 14 residues. The trim removed 4 bases at V and 4 bases at J, leaving 5 bases unmatched. Looked up from germline, CDR1 is MGHDK and CDR2 is SYGVNS. The CDR3 protein is CASSGGTGNYEQYF. For the CDR3, the DNA is TGTGCCAGCAGTGGCGGGACAGGGAATTACGAGCAGTACTTC.

The chain couples TRBV18 to TRBJ1-3; TRBD1 is a possible D gene (6 bases). There are 15 residues in the CDR3. Germline CDR1 is KGHSH and CDR2 is LQKENI. The ends were cut back, 2 bases at V and 4 bases at J, with 12 bases in the middle. CDR3 region: CASSPIDRPGNTIYF. The CDR3 DNA is TGTGCCAGCTCACCAATCGACAGGCCCGGAAACACCATATATTTT.

This chain uses TRBV19 with TRBJ1-2, with TRBD1 as a possible D gene (6 bases). CDR1 LNHDA and CDR2 SQIVND come from the germline V gene (reference sequence). Trimming left V 0 bases short and J 10 bases short, with 18 bases between. This CDR3 comprises 15 residues. The CDR3 here is CASSIDPHLAGDYTF. The CDR3 coding sequence is TGTGCCAGTAGTATAGATCCCCACCTGGCAGGGGACTACACCTTC.

The gene calls are TRBV4-2 and TRBJ2-5; tentative D call: TRBD2 (6 bases). The V end was cut by 4 bases, the J end by 9 bases, with 15 bases between. CDR1 LGHNA and CDR2 YNFKEQ come from the germline V gene. The CDR3 contains 13 residues. CDR3 amino acids: CASSPGLLKPQYF. The CDR3 nucleotides read TGTGCCAGCAGCCCGGGACTGCTTAAGCCCCAGTACTTC.

The chain uses TRBV4-2 and TRBJ2-2; TRBD2 matches at 10 bases. The CDR3 is 18 amino acids. V shed 0 bases, J shed 3 bases, and the junction held 7 bases outside the gene matches. CDR1 is LGHNA and CDR2 is YNFKEQ in the germline V gene. CDR3 sequence reads: CASSQEPQRGGYTGELFF. The CDR3 bases are TGTGCCAGCAGCCAAGAGCCCCAGCGGGGGGGATACACCGGGGAGCTGTTTTTT.

The rearrangement joins TRBV5-6 to TRBJ1-4; a possible D gene is TRBD1 (6 bases). Germline-derived CDR1 and CDR2 are SGHDT and YYEEEE. Trimming removed 1 base at V and 3 bases at J, with 19 bases between. The CDR3 is made up of 18 amino acids. The CDR3 bases are TGTGCCAGCAGCTTGAGAAGGGGGTACCTTTCGTCTAATGAAAAACTGTTTTTT. Its protein product is CASSLRRGYLSSNEKLFF.